The clone carrying this T cell receptor (beta chain) was detected only a few times. Its target is not known. In germline, CDR1 is SGDLS, CDR2 YYNGEE. Trimming pared 1 base from V and 3 bases from J, leaving 4 bases between. The CDR3 runs 12 residues. Use of 60 Vbeta and 13 Jbeta primers characterized the PCR. Method: immunoSEQ multiplex PCR; TCRdb's copy keeps in-frame clones and lacks some. The sample contains about 140,000 clones, 80% of which appear only once. These data are taken from a study of cytomegalovirus exposure and HLA in healthy donors. Study results and limitations: It was reported that TCR beta sequences correctly inferred the HLA-A and HLA-B alleles for most subjects. High sensitivity and specificity were reportedly achieved when the classifier diagnosed cytomegalovirus status.

This TCR was sampled from a man aged 30 to 39 in good health and CMV-seronegative. Sequenced: PBMCs. The V call is TRBV9, the J call TRBJ1-1; D remains unclear. The CDR3 nucleotides are TGTGCCAGCAGCGTACAGGACACTGAAGCTTTCTTT. It is translated as CASSVQDTEAFF.